The T cell receptor (beta chain) under discussion was sequenced for a study of molecular identifiers for immune sequencing clone quantification. Turning to the study itself: Replicates partitioned RNA from about 20,000 or 100,000 naive CD8 cells into five parts, sequencing four.

Sorted cell numbers of 20,000 to 1,000,000, with 10%, 30% or 50% RNA, served as input for naive CD8 libraries. This clonotype was counted at least ten times. Its antigen is undetermined. TCRdb re-called the PCR reads with MiXCR, one entry per CDR3 protein. The table shows 90,000 or so distinct CDR3 sequences, with about 21% occurring only once. Germline V gives CDR1 SEHNR, CDR2 FQNEAQ (reference sequence). Trimming left V 1 base short and J 0 bases short, with 9 bases between. This CDR3 region has 15 residues. Overall study findings and caveats: Whereas clones above 20 RNA copies held under 1% of naive-cell molecules, they held over 98% of effector molecules. Highly expanded clone sizes could be underestimated by identical TCR molecules that share a barcode.

The sequenced material came from naive CD8+ T cells from blood, with Jurkat cell RNA spiked in. As for subset: FACS-sorted CD8+CD4-CCR7+CD45RA+ naive T cells. The genes are TRBV7-9 and TRBJ1-1, with D unclear. This TCR was sampled from a human donor in good health. Some libraries in this study had Jurkat cell RNA spiked in. The CDR3 loop is CASSLDEVMNTEAFF. CDR3 sequence (DNA): TGTGCCAGCAGCTTAGATGAAGTAATGAACACTGAAGCTTTCTTT.